Each of the 19 T cell receptor beta chains below was sequenced from the same sample in a study of blood T cell repertoires in COVID-19. The data were produced by immunoSEQ multiplex PCR, yet TCRdb's version contains in-frame clones alone and is incomplete. The sample yields 150,000 or so clones, roughly nine tenths seen once. The sequenced sample was PBMCs or T cells enriched from blood (not recorded which). These receptors all stem from a woman in her 40s who had been exposed to COVID-19.

The CDR3 is CASSLGGGNTEAFF. For the CDR3, the DNA is TGTGCCAGCAGCCTGGGGGGCGGGAACACTGAAGCTTTCTTT. The chain links TRBV5-4 to TRBJ1-1; D may be TRBD1 (6 bases). Between the trimmed V and J ends, which lost 4 bases and 1 base, there was a span of 11 bases. Germline V gives CDR1 SGHNT, CDR2 YYREEE (reference sequence). CDR3 length: 14 residues.

V and J are TRBV18 and TRBJ2-7; possible D gene TRBD2, 5 bases. Trimming removed 5 bases from V and 3 bases from J, with 8 bases in between. Germline assignment: CDR1 KGHSH and CDR2 LQKENI. The CDR3 extends over 12 amino acids. The CDR3 protein is CASSGLDYEQYF. CDR3 nucleotide sequence: TGTGCCAGCTCAGGACTTGACTACGAGCAGTACTTC.

This sequence joins TRBV4-1 and TRBJ1-5; D remains unclear. With 5 bases removed from V and 5 bases from J, the gap between germline ends came to 16 bases. CDR1 and CDR2 from the germline V gene are MGHRA and YSYEKL. This CDR3 has 15 amino acids. The DNA of the CDR3 is TGCGCCAGCAGCGGATCTTTGACCGGGGATCAGCCCCAGCATTTT. Translated: CASSGSLTGDQPQHF.

DNA of the CDR3: TGCGCCAGCAGCGTCTCCAGGGACCGGGGGAAGGCCTACGAGCAGTACTTC. This codes for CASSVSRDRGKAYEQYF. The V call is TRBV5-1, the J call TRBJ2-7; tentatively, D is TRBD2 (6 bases). The ends were cut back, 4 bases at V and 2 bases at J, with 22 bases in the middle. Germline V gene lookup returns CDR1 SGHRS and CDR2 YFSETQ. This CDR3 region has 17 residues.

This rearrangement joins TRBV28 to TRBJ1-6, with D possibly being TRBD1 (5 bases). Germline V gene data show CDR1 as MDHEN and CDR2 as SYDVKM. V was pared by 4 bases and J by 7 bases, with 14 bases between. The length of the CDR3 is 15 residues. The chain's CDR3 is CASSSPWRQNSPLHF. In DNA form, the CDR3 reads TGTGCCAGCAGTTCCCCGTGGAGACAGAATTCACCCCTCCACTTT.

J is TRBJ1-1 and V is TRBV3-1 (or the pseudogene TRBV3-2); D not resolved. Trimming cost V 4 bases and J 1 base, with 13 bases left between them. The CDR3 contains 15 residues. Germline V gene sequence: CDR1 LGHDT, CDR2 YNNKEL (reference sequence). CDR3 bases: TGTGCCAGCAGCCCAAGCGTCAACCGGAACACTGAAGCTTTCTTT. Its translation: CASSPSVNRNTEAFF.

V is TRBV19 and J is TRBJ2-1, with 9 bases matching TRBD2. Trimming removed 6 bases from V and 0 bases from J; junction bases left unmatched: 12. Germline CDR1 and CDR2: LNHDA and SQIVND (reference sequence). The CDR3 has 18 residues. DNA of the CDR3: TGTGCCAGTAGCCCATGGGCTAGCGGGATGAGCTCCTACAATGAGCAGTTCTTC. This codes for CASSPWASGMSSYNEQFF.

This clone was picked up a small number of times. The chain uses TRBV28 and TRBJ2-1, with D uncertain. CDR1 and CDR2 from the germline V gene are MDHEN and SYDVKM. Trimming took off 8 bases at V and 7 bases at J, with 18 bases between the two ends. The CDR3 runs 14 residues. For the CDR3, the DNA is TGTGCCAGCTCTACAGCCTCCCTCCGGAATGAGCAGTTCTTC. Residues: CASSTASLRNEQFF.

This sequence joins TRBV29-1 and TRBJ2-7; 7 nucleotides align to TRBD2. Germline V gene data show CDR1 as SQVTM and CDR2 as ANQGSEA. This CDR3 is built from 12 residues. V lost 4 bases, J lost 5 bases, and 5 bases stayed unmatched. The CDR3 loop reads CSVASGNNEQYF. The DNA of the CDR3 is TGCAGCGTTGCCAGCGGGAACAACGAGCAGTACTTC.

V is TRBV7-2 and J is TRBJ1-5; no clear D. CDR1 and CDR2 (germline): SGHTA, FQGNSA. This CDR3 has 15 residues. Between the trimmed V and J ends, which lost 4 bases and 4 bases, there was a span of 14 bases. The CDR3 nucleotides are TGTGCCAGCAGCTCGACATGGATGGATAATCAGCCCCAGCATTTT. It encodes CASSSTWMDNQPQHF.

This sequence joins TRBV5-1 and TRBJ1-2; TRBD1 aligns across 7 bases. The ends lost 0 bases at V and 5 bases at J; junction bases unmatched: 4. The CDR3 has 14 residues. Germline assignment: CDR1 SGHRS and CDR2 YFSETQ. CDR3 sequence: CASSLGQGLYGYTF. The CDR3 DNA reads as TGCGCCAGCAGCTTGGGACAGGGCCTTTATGGCTACACCTTC.

CDR3 nucleotides: TGCGCCAGCAGCCCCCTCGGGGGTAACTATGGCTACACCTTC. Protein product: CASSPLGGNYGYTF. The genes are TRBV5-1 and TRBJ1-2; possibly TRBD1 for D (5 bases). The CDR3 is 14 residues long. V gave up 4 bases and J gave up 1 base, with 11 bases separating them. The V gene's germline CDR1 is SGHRS and CDR2 YFSETQ.

The rearrangement joins TRBV29-1 to TRBJ1-3, with D perhaps TRBD1 (5 bases). The CDR3 is 13 residues long. Germline values: CDR1 SQVTM, CDR2 ANQGSEA. The V end lost 4 bases, the J end lost 2 bases, and 9 bases lay between the germline ends. CDR3 residues: CSVVMTAGNTIYF. The CDR3 DNA is TGCAGCGTTGTAATGACAGCTGGAAACACCATATATTTT.

The V call is TRBV11-2, the J call TRBJ1-2; TRBD1 might be the D (6 bases). V was pared by 5 bases and J by 5 bases, with 12 bases between. The germline V gene encodes CDR1 SGHAT and CDR2 FQNNGV. This CDR3 spans 13 amino acids. This chain's CDR3 is CASSPGTPYGYTF. The CDR3 DNA is TGTGCCAGCAGCCCCGGGACACCTTATGGCTACACCTTC.

The rearrangement joins TRBV9 to TRBJ1-1; D is unclear. CDR3 length: 14 amino acids. V gave up 2 bases and J gave up 3 bases, with 11 bases separating them. The germline V gene encodes CDR1 SGDLS and CDR2 YYNGEE. The CDR3 is CASSVQLEYTEAFF. The CDR3 nucleotides are TGTGCCAGCAGCGTCCAACTAGAATACACTGAAGCTTTCTTT. Complete variable domain (other parts from reference TRBV9 and TRBJ1-1): DSGVTQTPKHLITATGQRVTLRCSPRSGDLSVYWYQQSLDQGLQFLIQYYNGEERAKGNILERFSAQQFPDLHSELNLSSLELGDSALYFCASSVQLEYTEAFFGQGTRLTVV.

This clone was observed once. The CDR3 DNA follows: TGTGCCAGCAGCCCCGGGACACCCTCCGGGACTGAAGCTTTCTTT. Its translation: CASSPGTPSGTEAFF. The chain recombines TRBV28 with TRBJ1-1, with TRBD1 as a possible D gene (6 bases). CDR3 length: 15 residues. Trimming cost V 6 bases and J 5 bases, with 19 bases left between them. Germline V lookup: CDR1 MDHEN, CDR2 SYDVKM.

The chain uses TRBV7-6 and TRBJ1-2, with no clear D. V was pared by 5 bases and J by 0 bases, with 16 bases between. This CDR3 has 16 residues. Per the germline V gene, CDR1 is SGHVS and CDR2 is FNYEAQ. CDR3 nucleotides: TGTGCCAGCAGCCCGACGGTCTCCGCGGCTAACTATGGCTACACCTTC. Residues: CASSPTVSAANYGYTF.

This sequence joins TRBV7-9 and TRBJ1-2; D is perhaps TRBD1 (5 bases). CDR3 size: 14 residues. The germline V and J ends were trimmed by 2 bases and 6 bases, with 13 bases remaining between them. Germline-derived CDR1 and CDR2 are SEHNR and FQNEAQ (reference sequence). The CDR3 sequence is CASSLMSDNDGYTF. CDR3 DNA sequence: TGTGCCAGCAGCTTAATGTCGGACAACGATGGCTACACCTTC.

The CDR3 sequence: CAMTLSSGNTIYF. In DNA, the CDR3 is TGTGCCATGACACTTAGCTCTGGAAACACCATATATTTT. The J gene is TRBJ1-3, the V gene TRBV27; D is unresolved. Trimming pared 10 bases from V and 0 bases from J, leaving 10 bases between. CDR3 size: 13 residues. The germline gives CDR1 MNHEY, CDR2 SMNVEV (reference sequence).